The 2 T cell receptor beta chains given below trace back to one sample, sequenced in a study of PD-1 blockade in classical Hodgkin lymphoma (dated by TCRdb to 2020 to 2021). The time point label, read with the paper, signifies: cycle 1 day 1 (C1D1), immediately before nivolumab initiation. Every trial patient had relapsed following autologous stem cell transplantation, and prior brentuximab vedotin exposure was what differed among cohorts A, B and C. Using a Miltenyi CD4+ T cell isolation kit, CD4+ T cells were purified from thawed PBMCs through magnetic negative selection. The receptor library was made with the immunoSEQ multiplex PCR assay. This immuneACCESS table, as held by TCRdb, lists in-frame sequences with V and J called but not all clones. Of the missing ones, under half trace to an unresolved V gene in checked studies; the others have no known cause. The sample table shows approximately 25,000 clones, and roughly 80% are seen once. 2.4% of the sample lies in the top ten.

Source: CD4+ T cells from blood, taken at baseline. Every receptor here comes from a human donor with classical Hodgkin lymphoma.

About this clone itself: Other DNA sequences in the same sample also yield this CDR3. The chain uses TRBV28 and TRBJ2-3; D is perhaps TRBD2 (6 bases). The CDR3 contains 14 residues. The V and J ends lost 3 bases and 0 bases respectively, with 7 bases between them. CDR1 is MDHEN and CDR2 is SYDVKM in the germline V gene. The CDR3 sequence is CASSFGGSTDTQYF. CDR3 DNA: TGTGCCAGCAGTTTTGGGGGGAGCACAGATACGCAGTATTTT.

The chain recombines TRBV5-1 with TRBJ2-2; D is ambiguous. Germline CDR1 SGHRS, CDR2 YFSETQ. The germline V and J ends were trimmed by 7 bases and 0 bases, with 13 bases remaining between them. The CDR3 contains 15 residues. CDR3 region: CASYQPIANTGELFF. The CDR3, as DNA: TGCGCCAGCTATCAGCCTATCGCGAACACCGGGGAGCTGTTTTTT.